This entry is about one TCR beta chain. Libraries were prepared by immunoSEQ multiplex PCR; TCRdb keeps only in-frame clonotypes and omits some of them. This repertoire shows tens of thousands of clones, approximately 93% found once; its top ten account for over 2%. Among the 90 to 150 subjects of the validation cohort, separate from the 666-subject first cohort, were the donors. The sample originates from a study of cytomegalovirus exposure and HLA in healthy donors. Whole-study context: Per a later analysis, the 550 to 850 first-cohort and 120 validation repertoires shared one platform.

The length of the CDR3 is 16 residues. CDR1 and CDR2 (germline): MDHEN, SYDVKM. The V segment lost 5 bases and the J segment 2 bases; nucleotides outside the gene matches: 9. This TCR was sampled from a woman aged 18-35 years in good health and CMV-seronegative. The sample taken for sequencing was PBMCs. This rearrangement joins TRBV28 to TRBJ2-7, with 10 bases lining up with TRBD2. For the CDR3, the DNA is TGTGCCAGCAGTCCCCACGGACTAGCGGATCCCTACGAGCAGTACTTC. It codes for CASSPHGLADPYEQYF.